This record looks at one TCR beta chain sequence and its context. The sample belongs to a study of blood T cell repertoires in COVID-19. Turning to the study itself: Samples came from the United States, Italy and Spain, spanning acute and convalescent COVID-19. Sample material is recorded as cDNA or gDNA derived from T cells, B-cell-depleted T cells, or PBMCs.

Germline CDR1 is LNHDA and CDR2 is SQIVND (reference sequence). V was pared by 3 bases and J by 2 bases, with 14 bases between. This CDR3 comprises 15 residues. Authors' analysis steps: Reference gene primer amplification gave nucleated cell count estimates. The protocol was immunoSEQ multiplex PCR, while the TCRdb copy is restricted to in-frame clones and leaves out a portion. V and J calls and clone size follow that table, whereas D and trimming were derived from the DNA. The table has roughly 180,000 clones, approximately 85% seen once. The sequence was obtained from a man between 60 and 75 years old who had recovered from COVID-19. J is TRBJ2-7 and V is TRBV19; D uncertain. Sequenced material: peripheral blood. The CDR3 region is CASSMRPARTYEQYF. In DNA form, the CDR3 reads TGTGCCAGTAGTATGAGGCCCGCCCGGACCTACGAGCAGTACTTC.